Each of the 17 T cell receptor beta chains below was sequenced from the same sample in a study of post-analysis software for immune sequencing data. Antigen specificity for these receptors is unknown. The study's findings and limits: The five TRBV segments detected at higher frequency in patients than in controls included TRBV5-6, TRBV5-1 and TRBV20-1.

Unique molecular identifiers featured in each of the TCR beta cDNA libraries. TCRdb called the PCR reads again in MiXCR, with one record for every CDR3 protein. Of hundreds of thousands of distinct CDR3 sequences listed, about 27% were seen once; the top ten hold 0.56%. Sequencing was done on a sample of blood. These receptors originate from a girl aged 10 to 17 with multiple sclerosis.

In nucleotides, the CDR3 is TGTGCCAGCAGTTCCCGTGGGGGGGCGAATAATCAGCCCCAGCATTTT. Protein sequence: CASSSRGGANNQPQHF. The V and J genes are TRBV6-2 or TRBV6-3 and TRBJ1-5, with D maybe TRBD1 (6 bases). V lost 4 bases and J lost 4, with 17 bases in between. The CDR3 extends over 16 amino acids. Per the germline V gene, CDR1 is MNHEY and CDR2 is SVGEGT.

This chain links TRBV15 with TRBJ1-2; D is unresolved. The germline gives CDR1 LNHNV, CDR2 YYDKDF (reference sequence). The CDR3 is made up of 13 amino acids. V lost 3 bases and J lost 2, with 7 bases in between. The CDR3 sequence is CATSSLRNYGYTF. CDR3 sequence (DNA): TGTGCCACCAGCAGTCTAAGGAACTATGGCTACACCTTC.

The gene calls are TRBV5-1 and TRBJ2-3; a possible D gene is TRBD1 (5 bases). The CDR3 is 18 amino acids. V lost 0 bases and J lost 0, with 17 bases in between. The germline CDR1 and CDR2 sequences are SGHRS and YFSETQ. The CDR3 DNA sequence: TGCGCCAGCAGCTTGGGAGGTGTCAGGGCGACTAGCACAGATACGCAGTATTTT. This gives the protein CASSLGGVRATSTDTQYF.

The chain has TRBV28 and TRBJ2-7; 15 nucleotides align to TRBD2. This CDR3 region has 18 residues. Germline loops: CDR1 MDHEN, CDR2 SYDVKM. Trimming at V came to 5 bases and at J to 0 bases, leaving 8 bases not matched to a gene. DNA of the CDR3: TGTGCCAGCAGTGCCGGACTAGCGGGAGGGCGGATCTCCTACGAGCAGTACTTC. Translating it yields CASSAGLAGGRISYEQYF.

This chain links TRBV10-3 with TRBJ2-5; tentatively, D is TRBD1 or TRBD2 (5 bases each). The germline CDR1 and CDR2 sequences are ENHRY and SYGVKD. V lost 2 bases to trimming and J lost 9 bases, with 13 bases between them. This CDR3 has 13 amino acids. CDR3: CAISEGLGRAQYF. CDR3 DNA: TGTGCCATCAGTGAGGGACTGGGCAGGGCCCAGTACTTC.

CDR3 DNA sequence: TGTGCCAGCAGCTTCCGGGACAGGGCCCGATCGACGCAGTATTTT. Translating it yields CASSFRDRARSTQYF. V is TRBV11-2 and J is TRBJ2-3; 9 positions match TRBD1. V lost 3 bases and J lost 9; bases outside the gene matches: 10. The germline CDR1 and CDR2 sequences are SGHAT and FQNNGV. There are 15 residues in the CDR3. The whole variable domain, remainder taken from reference TRBV11-2 and TRBJ2-3, is EAGVAQSPRYKIIEKRQSVAFWCNPISGHATLYWYQQILGQGPKLLIQFQNNGVVDDSQLPKDRFSAERLKGVDSTLKIQPAKLEDSAVYLCASSFRDRARSTQYFGPGTRLTVL.

Points on this clonotype: The junction departs from germline at one end; a sequencing error may be responsible. This rearrangement joins TRBV9 to TRBJ2-3; the D call may be TRBD1 or TRBD2 (6 bases each). Per the germline V gene, CDR1 is SGDLS and CDR2 is YYNGEE. The CDR3 is 15 residues long. The CDR3 spells CASSYFRGLTGTQYF. CDR3 nucleotide sequence: TGTGCCAGCAGTTACTTCAGGGGACTCACAGGTACGCAGTATTTT. The variable domain in full, with the rest retrieved from reference TRBV9 and TRBJ2-3, is DSGVTQTPKHLITATGQRVTLRCSPRSGDLSVYWYQQSLDQGLQFLIQYYNGEERAKGNILERFSAQQFPDLHSELNLSSLELGDSALYFCASSYFRGLTGTQYFGPGTRLTVL.

Points on this clonotype: Since the CDR3 does not end with the conserved phenylalanine or tryptophan, this likely comes from a read error. The chain links TRBV5-1 to TRBJ2-1; 7 positions match TRBD2. Losses at the gene ends were 0 bases for V and 6 bases for J; bases not matched to a gene: 9. Germline V lookup: CDR1 SGHRS, CDR2 YFSETQ. This CDR3 has 16 residues. The CDR3 reads CASSLEAREILNEQFL. Here the CDR3 DNA reads TGCGCCAGCAGCTTGGAAGCGCGGGAGATCCTCAATGAGCAGTTCTTA.

This clonotype is a singleton in its sample. This sequence joins TRBV29-1 and TRBJ1-1; possible D gene TRBD1, 5 bases. V was trimmed by 5 bases and J by 5 bases, leaving 21 bases between them. Germline-derived CDR1 and CDR2 are SQVTM and ANQGSEA. The CDR3 extends over 15 amino acids. The CDR3 is CSVLGGDVLGTEAFF. The CDR3 nucleotides read TGCAGCGTTTTGGGAGGGGACGTATTAGGAACTGAAGCTTTCTTT. The entire variable domain, with the rest obtained from reference TRBV29-1 and TRBJ1-1, is as follows: SAVISQKPSRDICQRGTSLTIQCQVDSQVTMMFWYRQQPGQSLTLIATANQGSEATYESGFVIDKFPISRPNLTFSTLTVSNMSPEDSSIYLCSVLGGDVLGTEAFFGQGTRLTVV.

V is TRBV18 and J is TRBJ2-3; 11 nucleotides agree with TRBD2. This CDR3 has 15 amino acids. Trimming cost V 8 bases and J 2 bases; bases outside gene matches: 6. Germline V CDR1 and CDR2: KGHSH, LQKENI. The CDR3 here is CASRKGLADTDTQYF. The CDR3 coding sequence is TGTGCCAGCCGAAAGGGACTAGCGGACACAGATACGCAGTATTTT.

V is TRBV5-1 and J is TRBJ2-2; maybe TRBD1 (6 bases). Per the germline V gene, CDR1 is SGHRS and CDR2 is YFSETQ. The CDR3 runs 17 residues. V was shortened by 2 bases and J by 1 base, with 15 bases between the two germline ends. The CDR3: CASSLQGFVGNTGELFF. The CDR3 nucleotides read TGCGCCAGCAGCTTACAGGGTTTCGTAGGGAACACCGGGGAGCTGTTTTTT.

On this clonotype: A much bigger clone sits one base away, suggesting this may be a read error. The chain employs TRBV7-2 and TRBJ2-7, with TRBD2 identical over 9 bases. CDR1 SGHTA and CDR2 FQGNSA come from the germline V gene. This CDR3 has 16 residues. The V and J ends lost 1 base and 7 bases, in that order; junction bases with no gene match: 11. CDR3 in amino acids: CASSLGVAGDYNEQYF. The CDR3 DNA sequence: TGTGCCAGCAGCTTAGGTGTAGCGGGAGATTATAATGAGCAGTACTTC.

The rearrangement uses TRBV7-2 and TRBJ2-7, with 13 bases fitting TRBD2. CDR3 length: 15 residues. Germline lookup yields CDR1 SGHTA and CDR2 FQGNSA. V dropped 4 bases and J dropped 4; count of bases not matched to a gene: 4. The CDR3 loop is CASSWTSGSQYEQYF. The CDR3 DNA reads TGTGCCAGCAGCTGGACTAGCGGGAGCCAGTACGAGCAGTACTTC.

This clonotype was seen a handful of times. An end of the junction does not agree with germline; a read error may underlie this. The genes are TRBV7-2 and TRBJ2-3; 9 bases line up with TRBD2. CDR1 is SGHTA, CDR2 FQGNSA, per germline. The CDR3 totals 14 residues. CDR3 sequence reads: CASRLAGVPDTQYF. The CDR3 nucleotides are TGTGCCAGCAGGTTAGCGGGAGTACCAGATACGCAGTATTTT.

A few counts support this clonotype. The chain carries TRBV2 and TRBJ1-2; TRBD1 is a possible D gene (5 bases). This CDR3 contains 13 residues. Germline CDR1 and CDR2: SNHLY and FYNNEI. V dropped 2 bases and J dropped 10 bases, with 14 bases sitting between them. CDR3 in amino acids: CASSEWGGRLYTF. The CDR3 DNA reads as TGTGCCAGCAGTGAATGGGGCGGGCGGCTCTACACCTTC.

This clonotype was counted only a few times. The chain uses TRBV24-1 and TRBJ1-2; TRBD1 aligns across 7 bases. In germline, CDR1 is KGHDR, CDR2 SFDVKD. This CDR3 is 15 amino acids long. V shed 3 bases and J 5 bases; nucleotides not matched to a gene: 8. CDR3 sequence reads: CATSDGTETPYGYTF. CDR3 DNA: TGTGCCACCAGTGATGGGACAGAAACTCCATATGGCTACACCTTC.

This rearrangement joins TRBV5-1 to TRBJ1-1; 8 positions agree with TRBD1. Germline-derived CDR1 and CDR2 are SGHRS and YFSETQ. The CDR3 covers 14 residues. J gave up 6 bases and V 0 bases, and 4 bases lay outside the gene matches. In nucleotides, the CDR3 is TGCGCCAGCAGCTTGGGGACAGGGTTGGCTGAAGCTTTCTTT. This encodes CASSLGTGLAEAFF.